The 10 T cell receptor beta chains below come from one sample, sequenced in a study of CD8 T cells in ankylosing spondylitis (dated by TCRdb to 2015 to 2018). Results and caveats for the whole study, not just this receptor: Blood from ankylosing spondylitis patients appeared to be characterized by a TCR beta motif made up of several highly homologous amino acid variants.

The antigens these receptors bind are not known. Libraries were constructed by 5' RACE. The reads were generated on an Illumina HiSeq 2500. The public reads were quality trimmed at Q25 with fastp and then assembled into clones with MiXCR by TCRdb, keeping productive beta chains. One record per CDR3 amino acid sequence lists the most common genes and DNA. Recorded for this sample are around 140,000 distinct CDR3 sequences; 15% to 20% of them occurred a single time. Approximately 33% of the sample lies in the top ten. Sequenced material: blood, either unsorted or a sorted T cell fraction (not recorded which). The receptors derive from a male donor with ankylosing spondylitis.

This clonotype was seen a few times. The chain joins TRBV15 to TRBJ1-5; D possibly corresponds to TRBD1 (5 bases). In germline, CDR1 is LNHNV, CDR2 YYDKDF (reference sequence). The V end was cut by 3 bases, the J end by 4 bases, with 10 bases between. The CDR3 sequence is 14 residues long. The CDR3 nucleotides read TGTGCCACCAGCAGGTGGGGGGGAAATCAGCCCCAGCATTTT. Translation: CATSRWGGNQPQHF. The full variable domain, in which reference TRBV15 and TRBJ1-5 provide the parts outside the CDR3, is DAMVIQNPRYQVTQFGKPVTLSCSQTLNHNVMYWYQQKSSQAPKLLFHYYDKDFNNEADTPDNFQSRRPNTSFCFLDIRSPGLGDTAMYLCATSRWGGNQPQHFGDGTRLSIL.

This clonotype was observed a few times. The J gene is TRBJ1-2, the V gene TRBV3-1; no firm D call. Germline V gene data show CDR1 as LGHDT and CDR2 as YNNKEL (reference sequence). This CDR3 has 13 amino acids. Trimming shortened V by 4 bases and J by 4 bases, and 10 bases separated the two germline ends. For the CDR3, the DNA is TGTGCCAGCAGCCGTGCGACGGGCTATGGCTACACCTTC. Its protein product is CASSRATGYGYTF.

This clonotype was found many times. The chain couples TRBV27 to TRBJ2-7; possibly TRBD1 or TRBD2 for D (5 bases each). Trimming removed 4 bases from V and 1 base from J, with 17 bases in between. Germline CDR1 MNHEY, CDR2 SMNVEV (reference sequence). CDR3 size: 16 residues. In DNA, the CDR3 is TGTGCCAGCAGTTCGCCCGGGACGGAGAGTTCCTACGAGCAGTACTTC. Residues: CASSSPGTESSYEQYF.

This clonotype has only a few counts. The rearrangement uses TRBV28 and TRBJ1-3, with 10 positions matching TRBD1. CDR1 is MDHEN and CDR2 is SYDVKM in the germline V gene. V lost 7 bases to trimming and J lost 2 bases; unmatched junction nucleotides: 5. The CDR3 runs 15 residues. Here the CDR3 reads CASNTGQGAGNTIYF. CDR3 DNA sequence: TGTGCCAGCAACACCGGACAGGGGGCTGGAAACACCATATATTTT.

This clonotype showed up many times. The chain couples TRBV3-1 to TRBJ2-2, with D perhaps TRBD1 (6 bases). Germline V lookup: CDR1 LGHDT, CDR2 YNNKEL (reference sequence). The CDR3 runs 14 residues. V was cut by 5 bases and J by 4 bases, with 11 bases left in between. The CDR3 sequence: CASSGTGTTGELFF. CDR3 DNA sequence: TGTGCCAGCAGCGGTACAGGGACCACCGGGGAGCTGTTTTTT.

The V call is TRBV20-1, the J call TRBJ2-7; either TRBD1 or TRBD2 may supply D (5 bases each). Germline-derived CDR1 and CDR2 are DFQATT and SNEGSKA (reference sequence). The CDR3 has 10 residues. Trimming removed 6 bases at V and 3 bases at J, with 6 bases between. This CDR3 is CSAGDYEQYF. The CDR3 DNA reads TGCAGTGCGGGGGACTACGAGCAGTACTTC.

CDR3 in amino acids: CASSLSGTSGIPYNEQFF. CDR3 nucleotide sequence: TGTGCCAGCAGTTTATCCGGGACTAGCGGGATCCCCTACAATGAGCAGTTCTTC. This sequence joins TRBV27 and TRBJ2-1; TRBD2 aligns across 13 bases. This CDR3 has 18 amino acids. Germline CDR1 reads MNHEY; CDR2 reads SMNVEV (reference sequence). V shed 0 bases and J 2 bases; nucleotides not matched to a gene: 4.

This clonotype was observed a handful of times. CDR3 region: CSVENEQFF. CDR3 in DNA: TGCAGCGTTGAGAATGAGCAGTTCTTC. The V call is TRBV29-1, the J call TRBJ2-1; no reliable D call. From germline, CDR1 is SQVTM and CDR2 ANQGSEA. V lost 3 bases to trimming and J lost 7 bases, with 1 base between them. The CDR3 is 9 residues long.

This clonotype was seen a handful of times. J is TRBJ2-1 and V is TRBV7-2; the D gene could be TRBD1 or TRBD2 (6 bases each). Germline lookup yields CDR1 SGHTA and CDR2 FQGNSA. This CDR3 contains 15 residues. The V gene lost 0 bases and the J gene lost 6 bases, with 12 bases spanning the gap. This chain's CDR3 is CASSLAGGHRNEQFF. CDR3 nucleotides: TGTGCCAGCAGCTTAGCGGGGGGCCACCGCAATGAGCAGTTCTTC.

This clonotype was counted a few times. The V and J genes are TRBV11-2 and TRBJ2-1; D gene uncertain. This CDR3 is 15 amino acids long. Trimming removed 3 bases from V and 0 bases from J, with 9 bases in between. Germline assignment: CDR1 SGHAT and CDR2 FQNNGV. CDR3 amino acids: CASSFGGSSYNEQFF. CDR3 DNA sequence: TGTGCCAGCAGCTTTGGCGGTAGCTCCTACAATGAGCAGTTCTTC.